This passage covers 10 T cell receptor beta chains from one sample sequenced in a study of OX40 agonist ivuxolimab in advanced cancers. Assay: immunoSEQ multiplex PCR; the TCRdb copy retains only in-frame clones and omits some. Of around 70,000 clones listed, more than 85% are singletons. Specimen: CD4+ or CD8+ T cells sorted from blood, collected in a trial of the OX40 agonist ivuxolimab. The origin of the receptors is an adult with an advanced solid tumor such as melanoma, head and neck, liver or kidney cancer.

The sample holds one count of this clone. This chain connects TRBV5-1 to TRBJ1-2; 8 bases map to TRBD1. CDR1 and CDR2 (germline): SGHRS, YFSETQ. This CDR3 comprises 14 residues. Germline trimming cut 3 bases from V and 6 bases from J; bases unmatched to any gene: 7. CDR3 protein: CASSSPDRGNGYTF. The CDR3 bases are TGCGCCAGCAGCTCGCCAGACAGGGGTAATGGCTACACCTTC. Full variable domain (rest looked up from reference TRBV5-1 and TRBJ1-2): KAGVTQTPRYLIKTRGQQVTLSCSPISGHRSVSWYQQTPGQGLQFLFEYFSETQRNKGNFPGRFSGRQFSNSRSEMNVSTLELGDSALYLCASSSPDRGNGYTFGSGTRLTVV.

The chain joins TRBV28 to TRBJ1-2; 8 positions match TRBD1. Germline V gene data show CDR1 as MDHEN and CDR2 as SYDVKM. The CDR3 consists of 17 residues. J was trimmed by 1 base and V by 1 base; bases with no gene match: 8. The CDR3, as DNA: TGTGCCAGCAGTTTATCCCTCCGTGGACAGGGTAACTATGGCTACACCTTC. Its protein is CASSLSLRGQGNYGYTF.

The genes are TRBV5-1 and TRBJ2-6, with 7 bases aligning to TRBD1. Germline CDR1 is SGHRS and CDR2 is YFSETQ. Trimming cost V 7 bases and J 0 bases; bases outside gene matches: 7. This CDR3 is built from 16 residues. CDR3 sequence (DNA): TGCGCCAGCGCCGACAGGGTCAGCTCTGGGGCCAACGTCCTGACTTTC. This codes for CASADRVSSGANVLTF.

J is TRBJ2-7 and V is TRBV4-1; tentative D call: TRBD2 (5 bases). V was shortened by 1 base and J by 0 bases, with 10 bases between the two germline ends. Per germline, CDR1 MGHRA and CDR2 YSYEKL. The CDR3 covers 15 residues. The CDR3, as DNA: TGCGCCAGCAGCCAAGTCCCGGGGAACTCCTACGAGCAGTACTTC. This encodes CASSQVPGNSYEQYF.

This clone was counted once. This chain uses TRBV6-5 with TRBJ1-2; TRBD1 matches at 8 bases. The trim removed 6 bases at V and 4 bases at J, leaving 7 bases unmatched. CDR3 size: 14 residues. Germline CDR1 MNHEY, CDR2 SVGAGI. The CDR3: CASRTSGQVYGYTF. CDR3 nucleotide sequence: TGTGCCAGCAGAACCTCGGGACAGGTCTATGGCTACACCTTC.

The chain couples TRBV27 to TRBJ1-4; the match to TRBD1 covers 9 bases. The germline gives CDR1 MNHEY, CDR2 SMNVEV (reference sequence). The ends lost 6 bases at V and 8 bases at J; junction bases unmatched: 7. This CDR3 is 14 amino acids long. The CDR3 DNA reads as TGTGCCAGCAGACACGGGACAGGGTCGGAAAAACTGTTTTTT. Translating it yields CASRHGTGSEKLFF.

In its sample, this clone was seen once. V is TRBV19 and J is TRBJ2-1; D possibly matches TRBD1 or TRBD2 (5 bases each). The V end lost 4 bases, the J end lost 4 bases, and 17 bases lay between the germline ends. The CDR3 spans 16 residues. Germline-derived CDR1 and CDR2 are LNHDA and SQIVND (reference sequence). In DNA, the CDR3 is TGTGCCAGTAGTAGGGGGTGGGATATCAAGTACAATGAGCAGTTCTTC. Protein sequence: CASSRGWDIKYNEQFF.

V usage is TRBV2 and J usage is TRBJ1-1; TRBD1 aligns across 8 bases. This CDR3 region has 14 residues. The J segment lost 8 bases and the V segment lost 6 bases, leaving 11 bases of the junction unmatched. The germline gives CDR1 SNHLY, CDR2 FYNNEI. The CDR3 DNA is TGTGCCAGCAGGAGGGGACAGGCGTTTTCCGAAGCTTTCTTT. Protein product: CASRRGQAFSEAFF.

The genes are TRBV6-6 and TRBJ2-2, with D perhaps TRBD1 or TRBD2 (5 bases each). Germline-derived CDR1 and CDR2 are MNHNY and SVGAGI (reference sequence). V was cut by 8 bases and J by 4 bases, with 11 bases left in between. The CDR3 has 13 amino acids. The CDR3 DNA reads TGTGCCAGCTCAGGGACGAGCACCGGGGAGCTGTTTTTT. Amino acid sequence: CASSGTSTGELFF.

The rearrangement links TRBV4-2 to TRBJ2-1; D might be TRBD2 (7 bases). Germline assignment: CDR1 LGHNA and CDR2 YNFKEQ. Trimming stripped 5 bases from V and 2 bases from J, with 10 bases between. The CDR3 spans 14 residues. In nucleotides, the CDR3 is TGTGCCAGCAGCGGGGGGGCAGCCTACAATGAGCAGTTCTTC. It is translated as CASSGGAAYNEQFF.